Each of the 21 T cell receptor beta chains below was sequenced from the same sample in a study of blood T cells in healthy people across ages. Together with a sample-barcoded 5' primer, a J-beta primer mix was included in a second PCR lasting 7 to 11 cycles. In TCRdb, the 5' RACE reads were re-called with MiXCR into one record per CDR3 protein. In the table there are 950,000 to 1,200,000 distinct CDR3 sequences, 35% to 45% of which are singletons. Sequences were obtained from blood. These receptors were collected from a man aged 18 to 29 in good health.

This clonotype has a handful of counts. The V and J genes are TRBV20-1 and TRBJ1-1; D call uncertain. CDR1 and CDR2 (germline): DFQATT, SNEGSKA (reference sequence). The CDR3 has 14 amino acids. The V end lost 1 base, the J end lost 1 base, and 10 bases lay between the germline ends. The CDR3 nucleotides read TGCAGTGCTAGAGGTGGTCGGGCGAACACTGAAGCTTTCTTT. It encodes CSARGGRANTEAFF.

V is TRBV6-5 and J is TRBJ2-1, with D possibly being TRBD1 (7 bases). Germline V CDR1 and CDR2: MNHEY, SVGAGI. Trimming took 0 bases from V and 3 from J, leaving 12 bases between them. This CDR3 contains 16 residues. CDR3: CASSYSRRGVYNEQFF. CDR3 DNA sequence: TGTGCCAGCAGTTACTCGCGCAGGGGGGTCTACAATGAGCAGTTCTTC.

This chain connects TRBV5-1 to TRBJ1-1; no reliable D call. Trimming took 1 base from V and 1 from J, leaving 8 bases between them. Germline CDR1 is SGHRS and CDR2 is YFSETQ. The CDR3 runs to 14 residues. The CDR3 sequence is CASSLSSENTEAFF. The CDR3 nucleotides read TGCGCCAGCAGCTTGAGTTCAGAGAACACTGAAGCTTTCTTT.

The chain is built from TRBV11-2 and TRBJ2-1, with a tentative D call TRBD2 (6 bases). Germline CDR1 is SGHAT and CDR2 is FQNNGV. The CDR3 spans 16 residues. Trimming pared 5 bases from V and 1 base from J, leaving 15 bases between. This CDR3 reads CASSPPGVRSYNEQFF. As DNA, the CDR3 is TGTGCCAGCAGCCCACCGGGGGTAAGATCCTACAATGAGCAGTTCTTC.

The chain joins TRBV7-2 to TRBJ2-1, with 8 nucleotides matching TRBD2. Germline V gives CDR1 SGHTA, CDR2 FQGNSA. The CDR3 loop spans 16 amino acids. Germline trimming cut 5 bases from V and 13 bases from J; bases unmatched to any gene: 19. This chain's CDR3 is CASSPREGLEQETQFF. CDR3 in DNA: TGTGCCAGCAGCCCTCGTGAGGGACTAGAACAAGAGACCCAGTTCTTC.

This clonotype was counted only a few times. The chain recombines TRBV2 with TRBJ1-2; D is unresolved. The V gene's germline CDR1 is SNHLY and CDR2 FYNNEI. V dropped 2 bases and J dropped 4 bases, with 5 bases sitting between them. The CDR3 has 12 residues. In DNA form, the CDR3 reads TGTGCCAGCAGTGAAAAGGGCTATGGCTACACCTTC. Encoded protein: CASSEKGYGYTF.

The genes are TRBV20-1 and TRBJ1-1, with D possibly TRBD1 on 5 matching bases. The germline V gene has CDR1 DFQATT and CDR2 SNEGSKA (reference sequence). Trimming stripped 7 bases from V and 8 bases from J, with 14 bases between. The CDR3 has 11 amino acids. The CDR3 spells CSEAGKGEAFF. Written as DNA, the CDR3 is TGCAGTGAGGCGGGTAAGGGGGAAGCTTTCTTT.

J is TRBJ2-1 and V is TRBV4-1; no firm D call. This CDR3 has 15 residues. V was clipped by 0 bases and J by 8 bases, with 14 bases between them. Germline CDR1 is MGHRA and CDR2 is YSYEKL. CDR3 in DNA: TGCGCCAGCAGCCAAGATGTGACGGGTTTGGATGAGCAGTTCTTC. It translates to CASSQDVTGLDEQFF.

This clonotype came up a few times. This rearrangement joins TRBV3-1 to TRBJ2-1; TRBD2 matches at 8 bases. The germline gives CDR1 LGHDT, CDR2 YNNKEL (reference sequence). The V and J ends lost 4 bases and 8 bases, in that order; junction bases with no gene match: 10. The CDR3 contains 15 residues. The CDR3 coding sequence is TGTGCCAGCAGCCCGACTAGCCGGGGGGGCTATGAGCAGTTCTTC. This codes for CASSPTSRGGYEQFF.

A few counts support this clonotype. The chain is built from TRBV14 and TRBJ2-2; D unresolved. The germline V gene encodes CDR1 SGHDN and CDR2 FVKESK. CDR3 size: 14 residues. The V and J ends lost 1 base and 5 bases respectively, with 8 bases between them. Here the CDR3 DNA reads TGTGCCAGCAGCCAAGTCTGGGGAACCGGGGAGCTGTTTTTT. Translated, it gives CASSQVWGTGELFF.

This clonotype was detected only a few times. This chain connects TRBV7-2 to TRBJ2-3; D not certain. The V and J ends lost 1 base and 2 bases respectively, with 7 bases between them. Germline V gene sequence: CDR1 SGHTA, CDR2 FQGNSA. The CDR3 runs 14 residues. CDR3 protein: CASSLEAITDTQYF. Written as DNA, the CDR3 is TGTGCCAGCAGCTTAGAGGCAATCACAGATACGCAGTATTTT.

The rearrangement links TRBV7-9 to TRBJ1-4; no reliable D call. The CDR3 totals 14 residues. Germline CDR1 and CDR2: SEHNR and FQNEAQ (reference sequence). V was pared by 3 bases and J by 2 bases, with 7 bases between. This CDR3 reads CASSFEGTNEKLFF. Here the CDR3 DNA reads TGTGCCAGCAGCTTCGAGGGCACTAATGAAAAACTGTTTTTT.

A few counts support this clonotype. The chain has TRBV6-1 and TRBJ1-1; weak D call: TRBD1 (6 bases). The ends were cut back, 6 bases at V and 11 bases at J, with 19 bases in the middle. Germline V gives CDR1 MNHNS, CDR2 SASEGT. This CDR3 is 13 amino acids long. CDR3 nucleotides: TGTGCCAGCAGCCTCGACAGGAGAGAATGGGCTTTCTTT. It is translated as CASSLDRREWAFF.

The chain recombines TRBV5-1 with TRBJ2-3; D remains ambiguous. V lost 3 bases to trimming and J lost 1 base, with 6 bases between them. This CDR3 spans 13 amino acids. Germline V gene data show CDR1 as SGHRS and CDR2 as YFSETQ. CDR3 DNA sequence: TGCGCCAGCAGCTCGGTTCGCACAGATACGCAGTATTTT. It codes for CASSSVRTDTQYF.

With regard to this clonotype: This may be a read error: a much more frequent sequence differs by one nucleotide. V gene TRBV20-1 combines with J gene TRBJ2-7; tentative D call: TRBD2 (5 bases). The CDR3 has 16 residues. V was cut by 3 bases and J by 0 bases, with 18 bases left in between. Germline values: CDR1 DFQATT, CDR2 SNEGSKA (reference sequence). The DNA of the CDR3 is TGCAGTGCTAGCGGAGGCAGAACCTTGATCTCCTACGAGCAGTACTTC. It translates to CSASGGRTLISYEQYF.

The CDR3 region is CASSQDSGRDSPNYGYTF. CDR3 DNA sequence: TGCGCCAGCAGCCAAGATTCTGGAAGGGACTCCCCTAACTATGGCTACACCTTC. This chain connects TRBV4-3 to TRBJ1-2, with TRBD1 as a possible D gene (5 bases). Germline V CDR1 and CDR2: LGHNA, YSLEER. Trimming left V 0 bases short and J 0 bases short, with 17 bases between. This CDR3 comprises 18 residues.

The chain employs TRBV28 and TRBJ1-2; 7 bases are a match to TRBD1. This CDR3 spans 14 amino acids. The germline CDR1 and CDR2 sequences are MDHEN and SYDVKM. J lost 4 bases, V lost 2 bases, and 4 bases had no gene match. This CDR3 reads CASSLQQGPYGYTF. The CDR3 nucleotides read TGTGCCAGCAGTTTACAACAGGGGCCCTATGGCTACACCTTC.

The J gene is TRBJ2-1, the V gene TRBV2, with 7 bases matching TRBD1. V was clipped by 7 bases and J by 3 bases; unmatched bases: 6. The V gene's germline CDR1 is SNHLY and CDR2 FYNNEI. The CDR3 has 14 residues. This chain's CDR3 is CASNRQGLYNEQFF. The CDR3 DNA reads TGTGCCAGCAACCGACAGGGTCTCTACAATGAGCAGTTCTTC.

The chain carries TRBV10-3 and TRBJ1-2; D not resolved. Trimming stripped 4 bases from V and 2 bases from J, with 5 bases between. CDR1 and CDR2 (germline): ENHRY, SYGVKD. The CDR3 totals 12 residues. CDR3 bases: TGTGCCATCAGTGTACAGAACTATGGCTACACCTTC. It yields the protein CAISVQNYGYTF.

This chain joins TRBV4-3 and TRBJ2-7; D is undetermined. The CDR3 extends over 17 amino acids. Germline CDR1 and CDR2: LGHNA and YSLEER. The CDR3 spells CASSQDAVVLTKNIQYV. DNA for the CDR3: TGCGCCAGTAGCCAAGATGCAGTGGTACTTACCAAAAACATTCAGTACGTC.

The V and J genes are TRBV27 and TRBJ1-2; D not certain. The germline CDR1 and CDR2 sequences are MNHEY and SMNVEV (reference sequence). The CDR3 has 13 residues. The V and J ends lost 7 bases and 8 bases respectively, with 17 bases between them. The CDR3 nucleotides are TGTGCCAGCAAGGGCCCCTTCGGGCAAGGCTACACCTTC. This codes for CASKGPFGQGYTF.